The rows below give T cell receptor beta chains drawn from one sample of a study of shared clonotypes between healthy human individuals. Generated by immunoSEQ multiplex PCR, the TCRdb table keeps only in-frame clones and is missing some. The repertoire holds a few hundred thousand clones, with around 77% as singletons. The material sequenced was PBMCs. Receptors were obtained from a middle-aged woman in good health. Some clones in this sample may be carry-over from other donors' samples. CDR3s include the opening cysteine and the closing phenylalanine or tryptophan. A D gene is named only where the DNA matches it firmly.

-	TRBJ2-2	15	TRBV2	CASSENRPNTGELFF
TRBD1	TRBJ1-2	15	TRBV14	CASSQAGQGIYGYTF
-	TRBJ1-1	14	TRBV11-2	CASSEGHSSTEAFF
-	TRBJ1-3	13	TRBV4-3	CASSGSRGNTIYF
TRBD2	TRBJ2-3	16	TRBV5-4	CASSFPSGSGTDTQYF
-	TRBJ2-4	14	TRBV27	CASSSLAAKNIQYF
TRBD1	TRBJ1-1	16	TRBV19	CASSAVGTGVGTEAFF
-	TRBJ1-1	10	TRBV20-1	CSAMGWGAFF
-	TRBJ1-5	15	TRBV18	CASSPGQLENQPQHF
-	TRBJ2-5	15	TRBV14	CASSPLEGGGWGQYF
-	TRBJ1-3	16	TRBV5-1	CASSLNPGQGGNTIYF
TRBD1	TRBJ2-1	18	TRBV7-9	CASSSRGPEGRRAYEQFF
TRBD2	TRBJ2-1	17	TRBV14	CASSPWTSGSSYNEQFF
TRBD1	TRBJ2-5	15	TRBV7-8	CASSYRQGGGETQYF
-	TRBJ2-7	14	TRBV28	CASTKQTGAYEQYF
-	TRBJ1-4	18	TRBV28	CASRRPDRFSATNEKLFF
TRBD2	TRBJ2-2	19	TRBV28	CAQLGRASISEGGAGELFF
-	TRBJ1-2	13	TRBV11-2	CASSLERGLGYTF
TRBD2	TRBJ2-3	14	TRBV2	CASRLAGGGDTQYF
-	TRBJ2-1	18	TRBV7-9	CASSLPAGETIPLNEQFF
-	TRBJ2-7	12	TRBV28	CASRQQGHEQYF
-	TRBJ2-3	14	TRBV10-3	CAISDSLGADTQYF
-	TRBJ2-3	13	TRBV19	CASSGTNTDTQYF
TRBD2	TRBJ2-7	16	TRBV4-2	CASSLGTSGYSYEQYF
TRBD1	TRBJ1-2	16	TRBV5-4	CASSLADRELNYGYTF
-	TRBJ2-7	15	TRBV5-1	CASSFSSERGYEQYF
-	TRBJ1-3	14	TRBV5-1	CASSSDGSGNTIYF
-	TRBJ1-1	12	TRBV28	CASSSTLTEAFF
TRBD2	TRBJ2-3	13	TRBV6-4	CASSVRGADTQYF
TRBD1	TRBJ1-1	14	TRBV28	CASSPTGTGDGAFF
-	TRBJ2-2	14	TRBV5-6	CASSWARGLGELFF
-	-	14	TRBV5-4	CASSGPTGEETQYF
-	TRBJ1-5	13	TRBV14	CASSLRGFSPQHF
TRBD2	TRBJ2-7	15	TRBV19	CASSIGQRGNYEQYF
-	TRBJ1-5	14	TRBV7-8	CASSLDIAQQPQHF
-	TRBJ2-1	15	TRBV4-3	CASSQDATLDNEQFF
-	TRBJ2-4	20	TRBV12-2	CASRAPRDRDFLLAKNIQYF
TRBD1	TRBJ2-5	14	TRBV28	CASSHTGAAGTQYF
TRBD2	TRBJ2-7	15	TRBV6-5	CASSGTSGRGYEQYF
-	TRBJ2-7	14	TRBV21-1	CASSKVGQTYEQYF
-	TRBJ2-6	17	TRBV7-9	CASSLAAWDSGANVLTF
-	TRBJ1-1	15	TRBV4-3	CASSQAAVRNTEAFF
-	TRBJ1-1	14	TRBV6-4	CASSYSAENTEAFF